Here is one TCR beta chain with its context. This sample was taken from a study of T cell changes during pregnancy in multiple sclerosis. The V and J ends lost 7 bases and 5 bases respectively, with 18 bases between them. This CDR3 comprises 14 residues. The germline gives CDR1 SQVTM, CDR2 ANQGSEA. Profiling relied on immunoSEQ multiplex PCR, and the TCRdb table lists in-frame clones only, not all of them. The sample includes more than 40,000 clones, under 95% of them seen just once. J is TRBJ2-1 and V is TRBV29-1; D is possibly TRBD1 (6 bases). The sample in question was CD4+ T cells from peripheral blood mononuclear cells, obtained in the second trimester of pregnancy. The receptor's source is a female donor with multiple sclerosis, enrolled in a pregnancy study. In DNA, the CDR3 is TGCAGCGCCTTTGACAGGTTGCTGGACAATGAGCAGTTCTTC. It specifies CSAFDRLLDNEQFF.